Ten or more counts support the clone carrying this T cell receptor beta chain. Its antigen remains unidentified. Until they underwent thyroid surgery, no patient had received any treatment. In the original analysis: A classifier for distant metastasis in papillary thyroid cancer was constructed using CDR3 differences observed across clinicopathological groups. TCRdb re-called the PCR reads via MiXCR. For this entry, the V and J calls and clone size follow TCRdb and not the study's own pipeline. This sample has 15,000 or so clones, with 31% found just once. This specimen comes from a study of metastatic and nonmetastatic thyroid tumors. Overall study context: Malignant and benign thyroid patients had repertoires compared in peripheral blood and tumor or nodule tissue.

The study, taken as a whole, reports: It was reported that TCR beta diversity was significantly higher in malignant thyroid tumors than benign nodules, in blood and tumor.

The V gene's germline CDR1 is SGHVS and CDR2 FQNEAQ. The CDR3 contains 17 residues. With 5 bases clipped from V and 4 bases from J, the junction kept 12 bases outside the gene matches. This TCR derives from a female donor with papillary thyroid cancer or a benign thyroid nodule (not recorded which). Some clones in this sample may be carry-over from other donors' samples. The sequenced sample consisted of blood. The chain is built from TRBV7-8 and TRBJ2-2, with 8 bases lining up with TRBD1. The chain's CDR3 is CASSLWQGALGTGELFF. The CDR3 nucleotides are TGTGCCAGCAGCCTCTGGCAGGGGGCCTTGGGCACCGGGGAGCTGTTTTTT.